A selection of T cell receptor beta chains follows, all from one sample in a study of T cells after yellow fever vaccination. TCRdb re-called the 5' RACE reads through MiXCR, storing one row per CDR3 protein. The sample lists a few hundred thousand distinct CDR3 sequences, around 4% occurring once. Specimen: PBMCs, collected on the day of the yellow fever booster vaccination. The receptors were gathered from a man between 18 and 29 years old who received the YFV17D yellow fever vaccine. Each CDR3 is given with its conserved first and last residue. The D gene is left open where the match is weak. Clone size is given for some rows only: seen once, a few or many times, or a class if the clone is expanded.

j_call | d_call | clone_size | v_call | cdr3_aa | cdr3_nt
TRBJ2-1 | - | many | TRBV7-6 | CASSYGQSEQFF | TGTGCCAGCAGCTACGGACAGAGTGAGCAGTTCTTC
TRBJ2-1 | - | many | TRBV12-3/TRBV12-4 | CASSGTSSYNEQFF | TGTGCCAGCAGTGGGACGAGCTCCTACAATGAGCAGTTCTTC
TRBJ2-5 | - | - | TRBV3-1 | CASSQVRRGAQETQYF | TGTGCCAGCAGCCAAGTTAGAAGGGGGGCCCAAGAGACCCAGTACTTC
TRBJ2-3 | - | few | TRBV6-5 | CASSPLFTSTDTQYF | TGTGCCAGCAGTCCCTTGTTCACAAGCACAGATACGCAGTATTTT
TRBJ2-3 | - | many | TRBV6-4 | CASSDSGGGGDTQYF | TGTGCCAGCAGTGACTCGGGGGGGGGCGGAGATACGCAGTATTTT
TRBJ1-6 | TRBD1 | many | TRBV12-3/TRBV12-4 | CASTRQGGNSPLHF | TGTGCCAGCACCCGACAGGGGGGGAATTCACCCCTCCACTTT
TRBJ2-5 | TRBD2 | few | TRBV3-1 | CASSQGGTSGEQETQYF | TGTGCCAGCAGCCAAGGAGGGACTAGCGGGGAACAAGAGACCCAGTACTTC
TRBJ1-4 | TRBD1 | many | TRBV6-5 | CATSGTGVVWEKLFF | TGTGCCACCTCTGGGACAGGGGTGGTTTGGGAAAAACTGTTTTTT
TRBJ2-1 | - | many | TRBV9 | CASARGDSSYNEQFF | TGTGCCAGCGCCCGGGGGGACAGCTCCTACAATGAGCAGTTCTTC
TRBJ2-4 | TRBD1 | many | TRBV7-8 | CASRAYPPGQGVLAKNIQYF | TGTGCCAGCAGAGCATATCCTCCGGGACAGGGAGTGCTAGCCAAAAACATTCAGTACTTC
TRBJ1-2 | TRBD1 | few | TRBV6-5 | CASTDPRDSNYGYTF | TGTGCCAGCACCGACCCCCGGGACAGTAACTATGGCTACACCTTC
TRBJ1-1 | - | many | TRBV7-2 | CASSLYDSGTEAFF | TGTGCCAGCAGCTTATACGACTCGGGGACTGAAGCTTTCTTT
TRBJ1-1 | - | few | TRBV5-1 | CASSPGRSNTEAFF | TGCGCCAGCAGTCCGGGGAGGTCGAACACTGAAGCTTTCTTT
TRBJ1-5 | - | many | TRBV6-2/TRBV6-3 | CASSYLRDTRQPQHF | TGTGCCAGCAGTTACCTCCGGGACACTCGGCAGCCCCAGCATTTT